Presented here are 12 T cell receptor beta chains from one specimen sequenced in a study of a mutant IDH1 vaccine in newly diagnosed glioma. Documented time point: week 5, during vaccination. Vaccination comprised doses that each held 300 ug of mutant IDH1 20-mer peptide, plus topical imiquimod. Generated by immunoSEQ multiplex PCR, the TCRdb table keeps only in-frame clones and is missing some. The table includes 39,000 or so clones, roughly 74% detected once. Their specific antigens are unknown. The source was PBMCs, collected from a glioma patient whose treatment included an IDH1 peptide vaccine. The receptor source for this set is a man aged 40-55 years with glioma.

This chain joins TRBV29-1 and TRBJ2-2; D possibly corresponds to TRBD1 (6 bases). V lost 7 bases and J 4 bases, leaving 10 bases between the germline ends. Germline lookup yields CDR1 SQVTM and CDR2 ANQGSEA. This CDR3 is built from 12 residues. Here the CDR3 DNA reads TGCAGCGCCACAGGGACCACCGGGGAGCTGTTTTTT. Its protein is CSATGTTGELFF.

The chain uses TRBV6-1 and TRBJ1-1; no definite D call. V was trimmed by 2 bases and J by 6 bases, leaving 16 bases between them. CDR1 MNHNS and CDR2 SASEGT come from the germline V gene. The CDR3 contains 15 residues. The CDR3 nucleotides read TGTGCCAGCAGTGAATATGTGGAAATCGGCCCTGAAGCTTTCTTT. This gives the protein CASSEYVEIGPEAFF.

The chain carries TRBV18 and TRBJ1-2; maybe TRBD1 (5 bases). Trimming removed 6 bases from V and 0 bases from J, with 20 bases in between. Germline V lookup: CDR1 KGHSH, CDR2 LQKENI. The CDR3 consists of 17 residues. The CDR3 spells CASSQESRVSANYGYTF. The CDR3 coding sequence is TGTGCCAGCTCGCAGGAGAGCAGGGTCTCTGCTAACTATGGCTACACCTTC.

This clone was counted once. The rearrangement uses TRBV5-4 and TRBJ1-5; D is uncertain. The CDR3 extends over 14 amino acids. Germline-derived CDR1 and CDR2 are SGHNT and YYREEE (reference sequence). V lost 0 bases and J lost 3, with 7 bases in between. For the CDR3, the DNA is TGTGCCAGCAGCTTGGCGGGGAACAATCAGCCCCAGCATTTT. Protein sequence: CASSLAGNNQPQHF.

This rearrangement joins TRBV27 to TRBJ2-7; 9 bases agree with TRBD1. CDR3 length: 15 amino acids. Looked up from germline, CDR1 is MNHEY and CDR2 is SMNVEV (reference sequence). The V and J ends lost 6 bases and 0 bases, in that order; junction bases with no gene match: 6. CDR3 region: CASRQQGALSYEQYF. CDR3 nucleotides: TGTGCCAGCAGACAACAGGGGGCCCTCTCCTACGAGCAGTACTTC.

The V gene is TRBV30, the J gene TRBJ2-5; D possibly corresponds to TRBD2 (6 bases). Trimming removed 2 bases from V and 4 bases from J, with 26 bases in between. CDR3 length: 18 residues. CDR1 and CDR2 (germline): GTSNPN, SVGIG (reference sequence). The CDR3 loop is CAWSPYGGDGISGETQYF. In DNA form, the CDR3 reads TGTGCCTGGAGTCCGTACGGGGGAGATGGGATTAGTGGAGAGACCCAGTACTTC.

The gene calls are TRBV6-5 and TRBJ1-2; no clear D gene. Trimming pared 0 bases from V and 8 bases from J, leaving 10 bases between. The V gene's germline CDR1 is MNHEY and CDR2 SVGAGI. The CDR3 contains 13 residues. The DNA of the CDR3 is TGTGCCAGCAGTTACTCAGGAGGGAAGGGCTACACCTTC. Residues: CASSYSGGKGYTF.

The rearrangement links TRBV7-2 to TRBJ2-3; 9 positions agree with TRBD2. Germline V CDR1 and CDR2: SGHTA, FQGNSA. The CDR3 consists of 14 residues. With 5 bases clipped from V and 4 bases from J, the junction kept 4 bases outside the gene matches. Here the CDR3 reads CASSRGLAADTQYF. CDR3 nucleotide sequence: TGTGCCAGCAGCCGGGGACTAGCAGCAGATACGCAGTATTTT.

This clone was found a few times. The chain has TRBV29-1 and TRBJ1-5; D gene ambiguous. CDR1 and CDR2 (germline): SQVTM, ANQGSEA. Trimming removed 2 bases at V and 4 bases at J, with 9 bases between. The CDR3 runs 13 residues. CDR3: CSVEPGLNQPQHF. CDR3 nucleotide sequence: TGCAGCGTTGAACCCGGGCTAAATCAGCCCCAGCATTTT.

This chain connects TRBV4-1 to TRBJ1-2; no definite D call. This CDR3 region has 14 residues. Germline CDR1 is MGHRA and CDR2 is YSYEKL. V was trimmed by 1 base and J by 4 bases, leaving 10 bases between them. The DNA for the CDR3 is TGCGCCAGCAGCCAAGTCGGTGAGGGCTATGGCTACACCTTC. Translation: CASSQVGEGYGYTF.

The table lists this clone with a few counts. V is TRBV30 and J is TRBJ1-3; D might be TRBD1 (5 bases). The germline V gene encodes CDR1 GTSNPN and CDR2 SVGIG (reference sequence). The CDR3 is made up of 15 amino acids. V was clipped by 0 bases and J by 1 base, with 10 bases between them. This CDR3 is CAWSVGVGSGNTIYF. CDR3 DNA: TGTGCCTGGAGTGTGGGGGTTGGTTCTGGAAACACCATATATTTT.

The chain employs TRBV13 and TRBJ2-1; 8 positions match TRBD2. The CDR3 has 15 amino acids. Germline trimming cut 2 bases from V and 6 bases from J; bases unmatched to any gene: 6. Germline CDR1 reads PRHDT; CDR2 reads FYEKMQ (reference sequence). The CDR3, as DNA: TGTGCCAGCAGCTTACGGGTAGCGGGGCGCAATGAGCAGTTCTTC. Translation: CASSLRVAGRNEQFF.